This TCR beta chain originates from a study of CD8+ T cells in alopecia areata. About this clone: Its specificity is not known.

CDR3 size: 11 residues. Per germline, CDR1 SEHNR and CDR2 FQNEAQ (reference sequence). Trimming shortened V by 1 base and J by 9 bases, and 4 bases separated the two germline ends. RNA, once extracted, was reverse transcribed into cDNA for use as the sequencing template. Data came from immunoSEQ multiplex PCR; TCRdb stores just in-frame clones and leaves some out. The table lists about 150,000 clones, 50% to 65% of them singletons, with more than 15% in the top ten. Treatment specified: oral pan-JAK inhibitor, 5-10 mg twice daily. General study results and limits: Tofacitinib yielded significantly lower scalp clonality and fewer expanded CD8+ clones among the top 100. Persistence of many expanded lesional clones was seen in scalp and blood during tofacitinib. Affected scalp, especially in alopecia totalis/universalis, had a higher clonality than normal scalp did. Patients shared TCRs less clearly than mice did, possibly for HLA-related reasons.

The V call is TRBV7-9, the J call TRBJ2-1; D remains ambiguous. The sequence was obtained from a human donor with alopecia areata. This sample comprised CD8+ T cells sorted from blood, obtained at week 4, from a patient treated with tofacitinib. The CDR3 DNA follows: TGTGCCAGCAGCTTAGTTGGTGAGCAGTTCTTC. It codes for CASSLVGEQFF.